Presented here are 28 T cell receptor beta chains from one specimen sequenced in a study of technical replicates of blood from several donors. Libraries were prepared by immunoSEQ multiplex PCR; TCRdb keeps only in-frame clonotypes and omits some of them. The table lists about 80,000 clones, 90% to 95% of them singletons. The sample was T cells isolated from PBMCs. Receptors originate from a human donor in good health.

The chain links TRBV2 to TRBJ1-2; TRBD1 aligns across 7 bases. Germline V lookup: CDR1 SNHLY, CDR2 FYNNEI. CDR3 length: 14 residues. V lost 6 bases, J lost 0 bases, and 4 bases stayed unmatched. The CDR3, as DNA: TGTGCCAGCAGCGTCGACAGGGCTAACTATGGCTACACCTTC. Its protein product is CASSVDRANYGYTF.

The chain has TRBV6-1 and TRBJ2-3, with 9 bases that match TRBD1. The CDR3 length is 14 residues. J was trimmed by 9 bases and V by 2 bases; bases with no gene match: 6. The germline V gene has CDR1 MNHNS and CDR2 SASEGT. The DNA for the CDR3 is TGTGCCAGCAGTGAACGGGGACAGGGACAAACGCAGTATTTT. Encoded protein: CASSERGQGQTQYF.

V gene TRBV9 combines with J gene TRBJ2-7, with 9 bases matching TRBD1. This CDR3 has 15 amino acids. J was trimmed by 3 bases and V by 4 bases; bases with no gene match: 8. Germline CDR1 is SGDLS and CDR2 is YYNGEE. The CDR3 is CASSLSTGGGYEQYF. Written as DNA, the CDR3 is TGTGCCAGCAGCCTCTCGACAGGGGGAGGCTACGAGCAGTACTTC.

J is TRBJ2-7 and V is TRBV30; TRBD1 aligns across 10 bases. From germline, CDR1 is GTSNPN and CDR2 SVGIG (reference sequence). V was clipped by 5 bases and J by 3 bases; unmatched bases: 7. CDR3 length equals 14 residues. This CDR3 is CAWGGQGVRYEQYF. In nucleotides, the CDR3 is TGTGCCTGGGGTGGACAGGGGGTCCGCTACGAGCAGTACTTC.

The chain carries TRBV7-8 and TRBJ1-5, with a possible D match to TRBD1 (5 bases). CDR3 length equals 17 residues. Germline CDR1 reads SGHVS; CDR2 reads FQNEAQ. Trimming pared 1 base from V and 4 bases from J, leaving 17 bases between. The chain's CDR3 is CASSLVGIQGSNQPQHF. CDR3 sequence (DNA): TGTGCCAGCAGCTTAGTGGGGATCCAGGGATCAAATCAGCCCCAGCATTTT. Full variable domain (missing parts from reference TRBV7-8 and TRBJ1-5): GAGVSQSPRYKVAKRGQDVALRCDPISGHVSLFWYQQALGQGPEFLTYFQNEAQLDKSGLPSDRFFAERPEGSVSTLKIQRTQQEDSAVYLCASSLVGIQGSNQPQHFGDGTRLSIL.

V usage is TRBV29-1 and J usage is TRBJ2-4; a weak D match, TRBD1 (5 bases). This CDR3 region has 17 residues. V lost 0 bases to trimming and J lost 0 bases, with 15 bases between them. CDR1 and CDR2 from the germline V gene are SQVTM and ANQGSEA. The CDR3 bases are TGCAGCGTTGAAGAGGGGCCAGATTTACTAGCCAAAAACATTCAGTACTTC. This sequence encodes CSVEEGPDLLAKNIQYF.

The chain carries TRBV4-2 and TRBJ2-3, with D perhaps matching TRBD2 (6 bases). Trimming took off 0 bases at V and 2 bases at J, with 9 bases between the two ends. CDR3 size: 15 residues. CDR1 is LGHNA, CDR2 YNFKEQ, per germline. DNA of the CDR3: TGTGCCAGCAGCCAAGAGGGGGACTTCACAGATACGCAGTATTTT. Protein product: CASSQEGDFTDTQYF.

The chain couples TRBV7-8 to TRBJ2-7, with D unclear. The germline V gene has CDR1 SGHVS and CDR2 FQNEAQ. With 1 base removed from V and 4 bases from J, the gap between germline ends came to 8 bases. The CDR3 extends over 13 amino acids. DNA for the CDR3: TGTGCCAGCAGCTTAGGACAATTTTACGAGCAGTACTTC. Its translation: CASSLGQFYEQYF.

This chain connects TRBV10-1 to TRBJ2-4; 12 nucleotides match TRBD2. The germline CDR1 and CDR2 sequences are WNHNN and SYGVQD (reference sequence). The CDR3 length is 17 residues. V lost 4 bases and J lost 3; bases outside the gene matches: 7. The chain's CDR3 is CASSGLAGGPGKNIQYF. The CDR3 DNA reads TGCGCCAGCAGTGGTCTAGCGGGAGGGCCGGGCAAAAACATTCAGTACTTC.

The rearrangement joins TRBV19 to TRBJ1-1; 7 nucleotides line up with TRBD1. This CDR3 spans 15 amino acids. Trimming at V came to 3 bases and at J to 0 bases, leaving 4 bases not matched to a gene. CDR1 is LNHDA, CDR2 SQIVND, per germline (reference sequence). The CDR3 coding sequence is TGTGCCAGTAGTATTAGGGACAGCATGAACACTGAAGCTTTCTTT. Amino acid sequence: CASSIRDSMNTEAFF.

V gene TRBV11-3 combines with J gene TRBJ2-3, with D possibly matching TRBD2 (6 bases). Germline loops: CDR1 SGHNT, CDR2 YENEEA. Between the trimmed V and J ends, which lost 10 bases and 5 bases, there was a span of 22 bases. The CDR3 covers 15 residues. The CDR3 coding sequence is TGTGCCACCACCCGTCCCGGGAGCCAAGGAGATACGCAGTATTTT. It codes for CATTRPGSQGDTQYF.

This clone showed up just a few times. The CDR3 spells CASSLVSGPTDTQYF. CDR3 DNA: TGTGCCAGCAGCTTAGTCTCAGGCCCGACAGATACGCAGTATTTT. The V call is TRBV7-3, the J call TRBJ2-3; D not certain. Germline CDR1 SGHTA, CDR2 FQGTGA. The ends were cut back, 2 bases at V and 3 bases at J, with 12 bases in the middle. The CDR3 has 15 residues.

The V gene is TRBV5-6, the J gene TRBJ1-4; D remains unclear. Germline-derived CDR1 and CDR2 are SGHDT and YYEEEE. Between the trimmed V and J ends, which lost 2 bases and 5 bases, there was a span of 7 bases. The CDR3 is 13 residues long. The CDR3 DNA is TGTGCCAGCAGCTTATCAATGAATGAAAAACTGTTTTTT. It encodes CASSLSMNEKLFF.

The rearrangement joins TRBV19 to TRBJ2-1; 9 bases align to TRBD2. Germline trimming cut 4 bases from V and 8 bases from J; bases unmatched to any gene: 15. The V gene's germline CDR1 is LNHDA and CDR2 SQIVND (reference sequence). The CDR3 totals 17 residues. In DNA form, the CDR3 reads TGTGCCAGTAGTAAGTCCCTAGCGGGACTTGGAAGGGATGAGCAGTTCTTC. Translating gives CASSKSLAGLGRDEQFF.

The chain couples TRBV6-1 to TRBJ2-2; 10 bases are shared with TRBD1. The CDR3 is 15 amino acids. V lost 7 bases, J lost 3 bases, and 5 bases stayed unmatched. Germline CDR1 and CDR2: MNHNS and SASEGT. The CDR3 region is CASTTGTGDTGELFF. In nucleotides, the CDR3 is TGTGCCAGCACCACCGGGACAGGGGACACCGGGGAGCTGTTTTTT.

About this clone itself: An end of the junction differs from the germline gene, which may be a read error. The V and J genes are TRBV9 and TRBJ2-5; TRBD2 might be the D (5 bases). Germline V gene lookup returns CDR1 SGDLS and CDR2 YYNGEE. This CDR3 has 15 residues. The CDR3, as DNA: TGTGCCAGCAGCGCCGGGGTTGGGAGTGGAGGACGGCTTAACTTC. The encoded protein is CASSAGVGSGGRLNF.

J is TRBJ2-7 and V is TRBV27, with 7 bases matching TRBD1. Germline V gives CDR1 MNHEY, CDR2 SMNVEV (reference sequence). The CDR3 is made up of 13 amino acids. Germline trimming cut 6 bases from V and 4 bases from J; bases unmatched to any gene: 6. The CDR3 DNA follows: TGTGCCAGCAGCAGAACGACAGGGTACGAGCAGTACTTC. Translation: CASSRTTGYEQYF.

This chain's CDR3 is CASSLQAINTEAFF. The CDR3 DNA reads TGTGCCAGCAGCTTACAGGCCATCAACACTGAAGCTTTCTTT. The chain is built from TRBV7-2 and TRBJ1-1; D uncertain. Trimming took off 2 bases at V and 2 bases at J, with 9 bases between the two ends. The CDR3 consists of 14 residues. The germline gives CDR1 SGHTA, CDR2 FQGNSA.

V usage is TRBV28 and J usage is TRBJ2-7; no definite D call. This CDR3 comprises 13 residues. Trimming took off 2 bases at V and 5 bases at J, with 10 bases between the two ends. CDR1 is MDHEN, CDR2 SYDVKM, per germline. CDR3 sequence (DNA): TGTGCCAGCAGTTTAGAGTTTAGTAACGAGCAGTACTTC. Translating it yields CASSLEFSNEQYF. Drawing the rest from reference TRBV28 and TRBJ2-7, the complete variable domain is DVKVTQSSRYLVKRTGEKVFLECVQDMDHENMFWYRQDPGLGLRLIYFSYDVKMKEKGDIPEGYSVSREKKERFSLILESASTNQTSMYLCASSLEFSNEQYFGPGTRLTVT.

This chain links TRBV28 with TRBJ1-1; D perhaps matches TRBD1 (5 bases). Germline V gene data show CDR1 as MDHEN and CDR2 as SYDVKM. The CDR3 length is 13 residues. Deletions cut 6 bases from V and 0 bases from J, with 8 bases between. CDR3 protein: CASRDIVNTEAFF. The CDR3 DNA sequence: TGTGCCAGCAGGGACATTGTGAACACTGAAGCTTTCTTT.

The chain couples TRBV9 to TRBJ2-5; 7 bases are shared with TRBD1. CDR1 and CDR2 (germline): SGDLS, YYNGEE. The CDR3 covers 16 residues. J lost 1 base, V lost 3 bases, and 9 bases had no gene match. CDR3 DNA sequence: TGTGCCAGCAGCGGGGGACAGCAACCATTCCAAGAGACCCAGTACTTC. Protein: CASSGGQQPFQETQYF.

This clone was seen more than once but under ten times. The chain combines TRBV7-8 with TRBJ2-2, with D possibly being TRBD2 (6 bases). Germline V CDR1 and CDR2: SGHVS, FQNEAQ. V dropped 7 bases and J dropped 11 bases, with 17 bases sitting between them. This CDR3 spans 13 amino acids. The CDR3: CASTRERALELFF. CDR3 nucleotide sequence: TGTGCCAGCACTCGAGAGCGGGCCCTTGAGCTGTTTTTT.

The rearrangement uses TRBV25-1 and TRBJ2-3; unclear D gene. V dropped 6 bases and J dropped 9 bases, with 10 bases sitting between them. The CDR3 runs 11 residues. From germline, CDR1 is MGHDK and CDR2 SYGVNS. The CDR3, as DNA: TGTGCCAGCAGGCGTTATAACACGCAGTATTTT. This codes for CASRRYNTQYF.

This clone was detected only a few times. Here the CDR3 DNA reads TGTGCTAGTGGTTTGGTACCAATTGGGGACAGGGGCCGGAGTGAAAAACTGTTTTTT. It translates to CASGLVPIGDRGRSEKLFF. This chain uses TRBV12-5 with TRBJ1-4; 10 bases align to TRBD1. After removal of 0 bases from V and 7 bases from J, the junction contained 14 bases not matched to a gene. The CDR3 covers 19 residues. Germline V gives CDR1 LGHNT, CDR2 FRNRAP.

The J gene is TRBJ2-7, the V gene TRBV7-9; 9 bases align to TRBD2. J lost 6 bases, V lost 4 bases, and 10 bases had no gene match. CDR1 and CDR2 from the germline V gene are SEHNR and FQNEAQ (reference sequence). The CDR3 has 15 residues. For the CDR3, the DNA is TGTGCCAGCAGCTCCTTCGCGGGAGGGCGGGCCGAGCAGTACTTC. Protein: CASSSFAGGRAEQYF.

The chain employs TRBV28 and TRBJ1-1, with 12 bases that match TRBD1. V gave up 10 bases and J gave up 3 bases; unmatched junction bases: 9. Germline CDR1 MDHEN, CDR2 SYDVKM. The CDR3 sequence is 15 residues long. Here the CDR3 reads CATSGTGGIYTEAFF. CDR3 coding DNA: TGTGCCACCAGCGGGACAGGGGGCATTTACACTGAAGCTTTCTTT.

The rearrangement uses TRBV6-5 and TRBJ2-7; D is possibly TRBD2 (5 bases). CDR3 length: 13 residues. Trimming left V 0 bases short and J 6 bases short, with 9 bases between. The germline gives CDR1 MNHEY, CDR2 SVGAGI. The DNA of the CDR3 is TGTGCCAGCAGTTACTCAGGAGGTGCCGAGCAGTACTTC. Its protein is CASSYSGGAEQYF.

The V and J genes are TRBV28 and TRBJ2-1; D possibly corresponds to TRBD2 (5 bases). The CDR3 runs to 17 residues. V was cut by 3 bases and J by 1 base, with 16 bases left in between. Germline assignment: CDR1 MDHEN and CDR2 SYDVKM. The CDR3 protein is CASSFPLLAPSYNEQFF. DNA of the CDR3: TGTGCCAGCAGTTTTCCCCTTTTAGCGCCTTCCTACAATGAGCAGTTCTTC. The variable domain in full, completed from reference TRBV28 and TRBJ2-1, reads DVKVTQSSRYLVKRTGEKVFLECVQDMDHENMFWYRQDPGLGLRLIYFSYDVKMKEKGDIPEGYSVSREKKERFSLILESASTNQTSMYLCASSFPLLAPSYNEQFFGPGTRLTVL.